This T cell receptor beta chain was retrieved from a study of T cell repertoires in cytomegalovirus infection. At the level of the study: Epitope selection comprised recently identified HLA-C-restricted CMV epitopes and well-studied HLA-B-restricted CMV epitopes. CMV infection together with matching HLA type was indicated by public TCR beta signatures. Study results and limitations: The ex vivo response was dominated by HLA-C-restricted CMV-specific TCR beta clonotypes. Based on cumulative public TCR beta family frequency, carriers of CMV plus the relevant HLA were identified.

V was trimmed by 6 bases and J by 6 bases, leaving 10 bases between them. The CDR3 contains 12 residues. Germline V gene lookup returns CDR1 SEHNR and CDR2 FQNEAQ (reference sequence). Each CDR3 protein gets one entry after TCRdb re-called the reads with MiXCR. Among 700,000 to 850,000 distinct CDR3 sequences listed, 32% were seen once. Points on this clonotype: Its antigen is undetermined.

The chain recombines TRBV7-9 with TRBJ2-3; D not certain. The sequence was obtained from a human donor in good health (CMV status not recorded). Some clones in this sample may be carry-over from other donors' samples. This specimen was cultured CD8+ T cells from PBMCs, taken from culture after CMV antigen stimulation. Here the CDR3 DNA reads TGTGCCAGCAGGCGTGACGGGGATACGCAGTATTTT. This sequence encodes CASRRDGDTQYF. The variable domain in full, with the rest retrieved from reference TRBV7-9 and TRBJ2-3, is DTGVSQNPRHKITKRGQNVTFRCDPISEHNRLYWYRQTLGQGPEFLTYFQNEAQLEKSRLLSDRFSAERPKGSFSTLEIQRTEQGDSAMYLCASRRDGDTQYFGPGTRLTVL.